What follows are 21 T cell receptor beta chains derived from one specimen sequenced in a study of OX40 agonist ivuxolimab in advanced cancers. Clones were sequenced by immunoSEQ multiplex PCR, and TCRdb holds only the in-frame ones, with some missing. The sample contains approximately 70,000 clones, about 77% of which appear only once. The starting material was CD4+ or CD8+ T cells sorted from blood, obtained in a trial of the OX40 agonist ivuxolimab. The receptors come from an adult with an advanced solid tumor such as melanoma, head and neck, liver or kidney cancer.

The CDR3 loop is CASSPPQGSSSPGYTF. CDR3 nucleotide sequence: TGCGCCAGCAGCCCCCCGCAGGGATCCTCTTCTCCTGGCTACACCTTC. The chain employs TRBV5-1 and TRBJ1-2, with D possibly being TRBD1 (5 bases). The CDR3 is 16 amino acids. Germline V gene lookup returns CDR1 SGHRS and CDR2 YFSETQ. V shed 4 bases and J shed 7 bases, with 23 bases lying between them.

The chain combines TRBV28 with TRBJ2-5; 9 nucleotides agree with TRBD1. V trimming: 5 bases; J trimming: 7 bases; junction bases outside the gene matches: 5. The CDR3 is 13 residues long. Germline CDR1 and CDR2: MDHEN and SYDVKM. In DNA, the CDR3 is TGTGCCAGCAGTCCCCAGGACAGGGGGACCCAGTACTTC. Protein product: CASSPQDRGTQYF.

The V gene is TRBV30, the J gene TRBJ2-1; 7 positions agree with TRBD2. The CDR3 covers 18 residues. V shed 3 bases, J shed 0 bases, and the junction held 14 bases outside the gene matches. Germline-derived CDR1 and CDR2 are GTSNPN and SVGIG (reference sequence). CDR3: CAWSEIAGERYSYNEQFF. CDR3 coding DNA: TGTGCCTGGAGCGAGATAGCGGGCGAGCGATACTCCTACAATGAGCAGTTCTTC.

In its sample, this clone was seen once. The rearrangement links TRBV4-1 to TRBJ2-3, with TRBD2 matching over 9 bases. Germline lookup yields CDR1 MGHRA and CDR2 YSYEKL. The trim removed 1 base at V and 2 bases at J, leaving 7 bases unmatched. The CDR3 consists of 17 residues. Written as DNA, the CDR3 is TGCGCCAGCAGCCAAGCAATGCTAGCGGGACTCACAGATACGCAGTATTTT. It yields the protein CASSQAMLAGLTDTQYF.

This rearrangement joins TRBV10-3 to TRBJ2-7, with D maybe TRBD1 (6 bases). V lost 10 bases and J 5 bases, leaving 12 bases between the germline ends. CDR3 size: 11 residues. Germline CDR1 is ENHRY and CDR2 is SYGVKD. Here the CDR3 reads CATQQGDEQYF. CDR3 DNA sequence: TGTGCCACCCAACAGGGCGACGAGCAGTACTTC.

The chain couples TRBV6-5 to TRBJ1-2; D is uncertain. With 0 bases removed from V and 5 bases from J, the gap between germline ends came to 13 bases. CDR1 and CDR2 from the germline V gene are MNHEY and SVGAGI. This CDR3 region has 15 residues. Here the CDR3 DNA reads TGTGCCAGCAGTTACTCGAGTAGCGAAGAGTATGGCTACACCTTC. Translated: CASSYSSSEEYGYTF.

For this clone: This sample includes further DNA sequences coding for the same CDR3. The chain is built from TRBV30 and TRBJ1-5; unclear D gene. From germline, CDR1 is GTSNPN and CDR2 SVGIG (reference sequence). V was clipped by 2 bases and J by 0 bases, with 5 bases between them. The CDR3 has 13 amino acids. The CDR3 is CAWSFNSNQPQHF. As DNA, the CDR3 is TGTGCCTGGAGTTTTAATAGCAATCAGCCCCAGCATTTT.

V usage is TRBV9 and J usage is TRBJ2-1; 9 bases match TRBD2. The CDR3 is 16 amino acids. V shed 3 bases, J shed 5 bases, and the junction held 9 bases outside the gene matches. Germline lookup yields CDR1 SGDLS and CDR2 YYNGEE. The CDR3 here is CASSDSGGLPDNEQFF. CDR3 DNA: TGTGCCAGCAGCGATAGCGGGGGACTACCAGACAATGAGCAGTTCTTC.

The V and J genes are TRBV18 and TRBJ1-6, with 7 bases that match TRBD1. Germline V gene sequence: CDR1 KGHSH, CDR2 LQKENI. This CDR3 has 14 amino acids. V shed 3 bases, J shed 5 bases, and the junction held 1 base outside the gene matches. The CDR3 bases are TGTGCCAGCTCACCGGGACAGAATAATTCACCCCTCCACTTT. Amino acids: CASSPGQNNSPLHF. The full variable domain, its missing parts supplied by reference TRBV18 and TRBJ1-6, is NAGVMQNPRHLVRRRGQEARLRCSPMKGHSHVYWYRQLPEEGLKFMVYLQKENIIDESGMPKERFSAEFPKEGPSILRIQQVVRGDSAAYFCASSPGQNNSPLHFGNGTRLTVT.

The rearrangement links TRBV5-8 to TRBJ2-7, with TRBD1 as a possible D gene (5 bases). This CDR3 is built from 11 residues. Germline loops: CDR1 SGHTS, CDR2 YDEGEE. The V and J ends lost 9 bases and 9 bases respectively, with 16 bases between them. The CDR3 spells CATWGRTRQYF. Here the CDR3 DNA reads TGTGCCACTTGGGGCCGCACCCGGCAGTACTTC.

The chain joins TRBV19 to TRBJ2-3; weak D call: TRBD2 (6 bases). Germline V lookup: CDR1 LNHDA, CDR2 SQIVND (reference sequence). The CDR3 is 13 amino acids. Trimming left V 10 bases short and J 2 bases short, with 13 bases between. The CDR3 coding sequence is TGTGCCACTGGGCCGGGGGACACAGATACGCAGTATTTT. This gives the protein CATGPGDTDTQYF.

This chain connects TRBV18 to TRBJ2-5, with D perhaps TRBD1 (6 bases). Germline V CDR1 and CDR2: KGHSH, LQKENI. CDR3 length: 13 amino acids. Trimming pared 3 bases from V and 5 bases from J, leaving 10 bases between. In DNA form, the CDR3 reads TGTGCCAGCTCACCCGGACAGAGGGAGACCCAGTACTTC. This codes for CASSPGQRETQYF.

The chain uses TRBV28 and TRBJ1-1; 8 bases are a match to TRBD1. CDR3 length: 14 residues. CDR1 and CDR2 from the germline V gene are MDHEN and SYDVKM. J lost 5 bases, V lost 8 bases, and 10 bases had no gene match. The CDR3 is CASRQGRVGTEAFF. The DNA for the CDR3 is TGTGCCAGCCGACAGGGGCGGGTTGGGACTGAAGCTTTCTTT.

The chain uses TRBV5-5 and TRBJ1-4; 10 nucleotides match TRBD1. There are 14 residues in the CDR3. CDR1 and CDR2 from the germline V gene are SGHKS and YYEKEE (reference sequence). V shed 2 bases, J shed 7 bases, and the junction held 2 bases outside the gene matches. CDR3 residues: CASSFGQGGEKLFF. The CDR3 DNA is TGTGCCAGCAGCTTCGGACAGGGGGGTGAAAAACTGTTTTTT.

The V and J genes are TRBV19 and TRBJ1-1, with 8 positions matching TRBD1. V trimming: 3 bases; J trimming: 4 bases; junction bases outside the gene matches: 13. The CDR3 loop spans 17 amino acids. Germline V gives CDR1 LNHDA, CDR2 SQIVND (reference sequence). The CDR3 sequence: CASSIKGQVNVGTEAFF. CDR3 coding DNA: TGTGCCAGTAGTATTAAGGGACAGGTCAACGTTGGCACTGAAGCTTTCTTT.

This chain uses TRBV7-6 with TRBJ2-1, with a possible D match to TRBD2 (5 bases). The CDR3 loop spans 15 amino acids. V lost 4 bases, J lost 7 bases, and 17 bases lay in between. Germline CDR1 is SGHVS and CDR2 is FNYEAQ. CDR3 in amino acids: CASSSTQSGVNEQFF. For the CDR3, the DNA is TGTGCCAGCAGCTCGACCCAGTCCGGGGTGAATGAGCAGTTCTTC.

The CDR3 loop reads CASSNRRGTGVQPQHF. The CDR3 DNA reads as TGTGCCAGCAGCAACAGGAGGGGGACAGGGGTTCAGCCCCAGCATTTT. The chain employs TRBV2 and TRBJ1-5; 10 bases agree with TRBD1. The germline CDR1 and CDR2 sequences are SNHLY and FYNNEI. J was trimmed by 6 bases and V by 6 bases; bases with no gene match: 11. The CDR3 sequence is 16 residues long.

This chain uses TRBV4-2 with TRBJ2-2; tentative D call: TRBD2 (5 bases). The CDR3 length is 16 residues. V was clipped by 0 bases and J by 4 bases, with 12 bases between them. The germline gives CDR1 LGHNA, CDR2 YNFKEQ. The CDR3 DNA follows: TGTGCCAGCAGCCAAGATCCGGGGATAACCACCGGGGAGCTGTTTTTT. It codes for CASSQDPGITTGELFF.

The chain carries TRBV5-6 and TRBJ2-5; a weak D match, TRBD2 (6 bases). Germline lookup yields CDR1 SGHDT and CDR2 YYEEEE. V was shortened by 5 bases and J by 14 bases, with 19 bases between the two germline ends. The CDR3 has 12 residues. In DNA form, the CDR3 reads TGTGCCAGCAGTCCCGGAGGGGCCCCCTACTACTTC. Translation: CASSPGGAPYYF. Full variable domain (remainder filled in from reference TRBV5-6 and TRBJ2-5): DAGVTQSPTHLIKTRGQQVTLRCSPKSGHDTVSWYQQALGQGPQFIFQYYEEEERQRGNFPDRFSGHQFPNYSSELNVNALLLGDSALYLCASSPGGAPYYFGPGTRLLVL.

This chain joins TRBV14 and TRBJ2-1; 10 nucleotides match TRBD2. Germline-derived CDR1 and CDR2 are SGHDN and FVKESK. The CDR3 is made up of 14 amino acids. With V trimmed by 5 bases and J by 6 bases, 4 bases remained unmatched. CDR3 sequence reads: CASSKLAGFNEQFF. In DNA form, the CDR3 reads TGTGCCAGCAGCAAACTAGCGGGATTCAATGAGCAGTTCTTC. Drawing the rest from reference TRBV14 and TRBJ2-1, the complete variable domain is EAGVTQFPSHSVIEKGQTVTLRCDPISGHDNLYWYRRVMGKEIKFLLHFVKESKQDESGMPNNRFLAERTGGTYSTLKVQPAELEDSGVYFCASSKLAGFNEQFFGPGTRLTVL.

This sequence joins TRBV19 and TRBJ2-5; TRBD1 agrees at 8 bases. The V gene end was trimmed by 4 bases and the J gene end by 4 bases; junction bases not matched to a gene: 8. CDR3 length: 15 amino acids. Germline loops: CDR1 LNHDA, CDR2 SQIVND (reference sequence). The DNA of the CDR3 is TGTGCCAGTAGTACTTCCCGGACAGGGTCAGAGACCCAGTACTTC. Its protein is CASSTSRTGSETQYF.